Described below is a single T cell receptor (beta chain) sequence and its context. Its antigen is unidentified. At one end, the junction sequence differs from germline, possibly due to a read error. The sample comes from a study of T cells in Graves' hyperthyroidism and ophthalmopathy. Study-wide results and caveats: Most thyroid-expanded clonotypes above 0.001 were also found in blood.

The CDR3 has 14 residues. CDR1 SGHTA and CDR2 FQGNSA come from the germline V gene. Hyperthyroidism, newly diagnosed and lasting under 2 months, affected patients aged 18 to 65. Those patients with uncontrolled infection, other autoimmune disease, pregnancy or lactation were excluded. Each diagnosis was grounded in clinical symptoms, serum thyroxine and TRAb, thyroid ultrasound, and orbital computed tomography. The investigators amplified TCR beta CDR3 regions from RNA transcripts. The TCR CDR3 was amplified in a first-round RT-PCR using the HTBI primer set. TCRdb recomputed calls from the multiplex PCR reads with MiXCR, one row per CDR3 protein. The sample includes fewer than 650,000 distinct CDR3 sequences, around 13% of them seen just once.

The sample taken for sequencing was blood. The chain employs TRBV7-2 and TRBJ2-6; D may be TRBD1 (5 bases). The sequence was collected from a woman aged 30 to 39 with Graves' hyperthyroidism that later progressed to Graves' ophthalmopathy. CDR3 in amino acids: CASSLWSGANVLTF. CDR3 nucleotide sequence: TGTGCCAGCAGCTTATGGTCTGGGGCCAACGTCCTGACCTTC.